Sequencing of this T cell receptor (beta chain) was carried out in a study of T-cell memory formation after mild COVID-19. Study results and caveats: Clones contracting day 15 to 85 were balanced CD4/CD8; later expanders leaned CD4+.

MiXCR was run by TCRdb on the 5' RACE reads, yielding one entry per CDR3 protein. This table has approximately 300,000 distinct CDR3 sequences, roughly 8.2% appearing once. This clonotype has at least ten counts. Antigen specificity is unknown. This TCR came from a man aged 18-30 years who had mild COVID-19 (a few samples of this study predate the infection). Cell type and time point are not known. Sequenced sample: PBMCs or a T cell subset sorted from them (not recorded which).

The CDR3 protein is CASSSRLFTGELFF. In DNA form, the CDR3 reads TGTGCCAGCAGCTCGCGACTGTTCACCGGGGAGCTGTTTTTT. The chain links TRBV7-2 to TRBJ2-2, with D unresolved. V was cut by 4 bases and J by 4 bases, with 10 bases left in between. The length of the CDR3 is 14 residues. The germline V gene has CDR1 SGHTA and CDR2 FQGNSA.